The present T cell receptor beta chain was sequenced within a study of OX40 agonist ivuxolimab in advanced cancers. About the research overall: Intravenous ivuxolimab at 0.01 to 10 mg/kg was given to patients every 2 weeks. Of mixed ages from about 20 to 80 and averaging approximately 60 years, the group was approximately 84% male.

Systemic immunosuppression or a history of autoimmune disease excluded patients. The V gene end was trimmed by 6 bases and the J gene end by 8 bases; junction bases not matched to a gene: 7. Germline V CDR1 and CDR2: MDHEN, SYDVKM. The CDR3 sequence is 15 residues long. Whole-study findings and limits: Partial responders treated at 0.1-3.0 mg/kg exhibited clonal expansion among the lowest measured.

Sequencing was performed with immunoSEQ multiplex PCR; in TCRdb, only in-frame clones are kept and a portion is missing. The sample includes 75,000 to 100,000 clones, 80% to 90% of them seen just once. On this clone itself: Its antigen is still unknown.

This TCR was sampled from an adult with an advanced solid tumor such as melanoma, head and neck, liver or kidney cancer. The rearrangement links TRBV28 to TRBJ2-3; TRBD2 aligns across 14 bases. Here the sequenced sample was CD4+ or CD8+ T cells sorted from blood, taken in a trial of the OX40 agonist ivuxolimab. In DNA form, the CDR3 reads TGTGCCAGCAGGTCGGGACTAGCGGGAGTAGGTACGCAGTATTTT. This translates into CASRSGLAGVGTQYF. Together with reference TRBV28 and TRBJ2-3, the CDR3 gives the full variable domain: DVKVTQSSRYLVKRTGEKVFLECVQDMDHENMFWYRQDPGLGLRLIYFSYDVKMKEKGDIPEGYSVSREKKERFSLILESASTNQTSMYLCASRSGLAGVGTQYFGPGTRLTVL.